This TCR beta chain was retrieved from a study of beta chain features in type 1 diabetes. The whole isolated RNA underwent reverse transcription, so sequencing captured expressed TCRB transcripts. The assay was immunoSEQ multiplex PCR, and TCRdb's table has in-frame clones only and misses some. The sample consists of 250,000 or so clones, 20% of them appearing once. This clone was detected only a few times. Its specificity is unknown. There are 12 residues in the CDR3. Germline CDR1 and CDR2: SGHNT and YYREEE (reference sequence). V was pared by 2 bases and J by 3 bases, with 6 bases between. Study-level results: Type 1 diabetes patients had moderately but significantly shorter TCRB CDR3s in all four CD4+ subsets. Among patients, naive, central memory and Treg TCRB repertoires appeared more similar than among healthy donors.

The chain uses TRBV5-4 and TRBJ2-7, with D possibly being TRBD1 (5 bases). This clonotype was sampled from a woman aged 40 to 50 with type 1 diabetes. Sequencing was performed on naive CD4+ T cells from blood. DNA of the CDR3: TGTGCCAGCAGCTTAACAGGCTACGAGCAGTACTTC. Its protein product is CASSLTGYEQYF.